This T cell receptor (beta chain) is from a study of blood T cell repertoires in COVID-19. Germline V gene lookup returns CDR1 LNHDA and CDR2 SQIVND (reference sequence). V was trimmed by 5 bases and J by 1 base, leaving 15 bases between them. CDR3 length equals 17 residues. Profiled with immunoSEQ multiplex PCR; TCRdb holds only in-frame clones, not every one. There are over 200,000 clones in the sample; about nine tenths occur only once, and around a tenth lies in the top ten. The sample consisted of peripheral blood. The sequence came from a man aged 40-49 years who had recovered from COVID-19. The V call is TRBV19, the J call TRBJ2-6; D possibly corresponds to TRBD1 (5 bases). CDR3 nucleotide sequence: TGTGCCAGTAGTGATGACAGAAGAATATCTGGGGCCAACGTCCTGACTTTC. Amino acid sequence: CASSDDRRISGANVLTF.